This TCR beta chain was identified during a study of T cell clones after liver transplantation. About the study: TCRbeta sequencing after a pre-transplant mixed lymphocyte reaction identified graft-donor-reactive clones, later tracked in post-transplant blood.

Profiling relied on immunoSEQ multiplex PCR, and the TCRdb table lists in-frame clones only, not all of them. The data show about 51,000 clones, about nine tenths seen once. The CDR3 extends over 14 amino acids. Germline V CDR1 and CDR2: GTSNPN, SVGIG (reference sequence). Trimming pared 0 bases from V and 8 bases from J, leaving 16 bases between. The V call is TRBV30, the J call TRBJ1-1, with D possibly matching TRBD1 (5 bases). The source material was CD8+ T cells from blood, sampled 12 months after liver transplant. The clonotype was recovered from a human patient who received a liver transplant. Some T cells may be provided by the graft donor. The CDR3 nucleotides read TGTGCCTGGAGTGTATTCTCGGGGCAGTTGGAAGCTTTCTTT. This codes for CAWSVFSGQLEAFF.